The rows below give T cell receptor beta chains drawn from one sample of a study of a mutant IDH1 vaccine in newly diagnosed glioma. Some clones are missing from TCRdb's copy, which holds only in-frame ones; the method was immunoSEQ multiplex PCR. The data hold 38,000 or so clones, with approximately 90% observed a single time. Their cognate antigens are unknown. The sequences come from PBMCs, collected from a glioma patient whose treatment included an IDH1 peptide vaccine. The source is a man aged 50-59 years with glioma. Both conserved end residues are part of each CDR3. D genes are given only for firm matches. The size field is filled for only some rows; it gives once, few, many or a size class.

V,D,J,size,CDR3,DNA
TRBV4-1,TRBD2,TRBJ2-7,-,CASSARESGGPEQYF,TGCGCCAGCAGCGCCCGGGAGAGCGGGGGGCCCGAGCAGTACTTC
TRBV19,-,TRBJ1-1,-,CASSIGQTEAFF,TGTGCCAGTAGTATCGGACAGACTGAAGCTTTCTTT
TRBV9,-,TRBJ2-7,few,CASSPGQLPYEQYF,TGTGCCAGCAGCCCAGGACAGCTTCCCTACGAGCAGTACTTC
TRBV18,-,TRBJ1-2,-,CASSPTGPVDYGYTF,TGTGCCAGCTCACCAACAGGTCCGGTTGACTATGGCTACACCTTC
TRBV2,TRBD2,TRBJ2-2,once,CASSASGRADGGELFF,TGTGCCAGCAGTGCTAGCGGGAGGGCCGACGGCGGGGAGCTGTTTTTT
TRBV27,TRBD1,TRBJ1-5,once,CASSSRQGINNQPQHF,TGTGCCAGCAGTTCACGACAGGGTATAAACAATCAGCCCCAGCATTTT
TRBV7-2,-,TRBJ2-1,-,CASSLAIGAYNEQFF,TGTGCCAGCAGCTTAGCAATTGGCGCCTACAATGAGCAGTTCTTC
TRBV28,-,TRBJ1-3,-,CASRAVEGNTIYF,TGTGCCAGCAGGGCTGTAGAGGGAAACACCATATATTTT
TRBV27,TRBD2,TRBJ2-7,-,CASSFGGRAREQYF,TGTGCCAGCAGTTTTGGCGGGAGGGCTCGGGAGCAGTACTTC
TRBV7-2,TRBD1,TRBJ2-5,-,CASTQRQGERKTQYF,TGTGCCAGCACCCAGCGGCAGGGGGAACGGAAGACCCAGTACTTC
TRBV2,-,TRBJ1-6,-,CASSADRQYNSPLHF,TGTGCCAGCAGTGCGGATCGACAGTATAATTCACCCCTCCACTTT
TRBV5-1,-,TRBJ2-5,-,CASSLSGMYQETQYF,TGCGCCAGCAGCCTTAGCGGAATGTACCAAGAGACCCAGTACTTC
TRBV7-3,TRBD2,TRBJ2-3,-,CASSSGTSSIDTQYF,TGTGCCAGCAGCTCCGGGACTAGCTCGATAGATACGCAGTATTTT
TRBV4-2,-,TRBJ2-5,-,CASSHPDTLRETQYF,TGTGCCAGCAGCCACCCGGACACCCTTAGGGAGACCCAGTACTTC
TRBV28,-,TRBJ1-2,-,CASTAGLDYGYTF,TGTGCCAGCACCGCGGGGCTCGATTATGGCTACACCTTC
TRBV4-1,-,TRBJ2-4,-,CASSQAEQGWDKNIQYF,TGCGCCAGCAGCCAGGCCGAACAGGGATGGGACAAAAACATTCAGTACTTC
TRBV13,-,TRBJ2-7,-,CASSPGSSYEQYF,TGTGCCAGCAGCCCCGGGAGTTCCTACGAGCAGTACTTC
TRBV7-2,-,TRBJ1-3,few,CASRSGVGNTIYF,TGTGCCAGCAGGTCAGGGGTCGGAAACACCATATATTTT
TRBV4-1,-,TRBJ2-7,-,CASSKGLFTGEQYF,TGCGCCAGCAGCAAAGGACTGTTTACGGGGGAGCAGTACTTC
TRBV7-8,-,TRBJ1-5,-,CASSLSGGGGQPQHF,TGTGCCAGCAGCTTATCGGGCGGAGGCGGACAGCCCCAGCATTTT
TRBV5-4,-,TRBJ2-7,-,CASSLGHLYEQYF,TGTGCCAGCAGCCTGGGACACCTCTACGAGCAGTACTTC
TRBV6-6,-,TRBJ1-2,-,CASSSGSNYGYTF,TGTGCCAGCAGTAGCGGATCGAACTATGGCTACACCTTC
TRBV7-2,-,TRBJ2-5,-,CASSLVKKTQYF,TGTGCCAGCAGCTTAGTAAAGAAGACCCAGTACTTC
TRBV30,-,TRBJ2-5,-,CAWSEGGSGETQYF,TGTGCCTGGAGTGAGGGGGGATCCGGGGAGACCCAGTACTTC
TRBV29-1,TRBD2,TRBJ2-5,-,CSVELAGRGQETQYF,TGCAGCGTTGAACTAGCGGGAAGAGGTCAAGAGACCCAGTACTTC
TRBV28,-,TRBJ2-6,-,CASSLDLQGRDHSGANVLTF,TGTGCCAGCAGTTTGGACTTACAGGGTAGGGACCACTCTGGGGCCAACGTCCTGACTTTC
TRBV6-5,-,TRBJ1-5,-,CASSPKTGHQPQHF,TGTGCCAGCAGCCCAAAGACAGGACATCAGCCCCAGCATTTT
TRBV4-1,-,TRBJ2-7,-,CASSQDHAVRIYEQYF,TGCGCCAGCAGCCAGGATCATGCCGTGCGGATCTACGAGCAGTACTTC
TRBV7-9,-,TRBJ2-3,-,CASSLDPDTQYF,TGTGCCAGCAGCTTAGATCCAGATACGCAGTATTTT
TRBV7-9,-,TRBJ1-2,-,CASSFSTGAASHWGYTF,TGTGCCAGCAGCTTTTCCACCGGGGCCGCCTCACATTGGGGCTACACCTTC
TRBV30,-,TRBJ1-2,-,CAWSVTDIDGYTF,TGTGCCTGGAGTGTAACGGACATTGATGGCTACACCTTC
TRBV10-3,TRBD2,TRBJ2-1,-,CAISTASGSSYEQFF,TGTGCCATCAGCACGGCTAGCGGGAGTAGCTATGAGCAGTTCTTC
TRBV27,TRBD1,TRBJ1-1,-,CASSLSGTAVVTEAFF,TGTGCCAGCAGTTTATCAGGGACAGCCGTTGTCACTGAAGCTTTCTTT
TRBV4-2,TRBD1,TRBJ2-5,-,CASSQYPGTEGTQYF,TGTGCCAGCAGCCAATACCCCGGGACAGAAGGGACCCAGTACTTC
TRBV30,TRBD1,TRBJ1-1,-,CAWSPGQRTEAFF,TGTGCCTGGAGTCCGGGACAGAGGACTGAAGCTTTCTTT
TRBV6-6,TRBD2,TRBJ2-7,-,CASSPGASGSYEEYF,TGTGCCAGCAGTCCCGGGGCTAGCGGTTCCTACGAAGAGTACTTC
TRBV4-1,-,TRBJ2-2,once,CASSASGHSGGELFF,TGCGCCAGCAGCGCCAGCGGGCACAGTGGCGGGGAGCTGTTTTTT
TRBV7-2,TRBD1,TRBJ2-7,-,CASSSTGGYEQYF,TGTGCCAGCAGCTCGACAGGGGGCTACGAGCAGTACTTC
TRBV2,TRBD2,TRBJ2-3,few,CASRGKGLAGGTSTDTQYF,TGTGCCAGCAGGGGCAAGGGACTAGCGGGGGGGACTAGCACAGATACGCAGTATTTT
TRBV7-2,TRBD1,TRBJ1-1,-,CASSFGQTGAEAFF,TGTGCCAGCAGCTTCGGACAGACAGGGGCTGAAGCTTTCTTT
TRBV9,TRBD1,TRBJ1-2,-,CASSLGTGDDYGYTF,TGTGCCAGCAGCCTCGGGACAGGGGATGACTATGGCTACACCTTC
TRBV10-3,-,TRBJ2-4,-,CAISEGTGGYNIQYF,TGTGCCATCAGTGAGGGGACCGGTGGGTACAACATTCAGTACTTC
TRBV4-1,-,TRBJ2-2,-,CASTQGRGELFF,TGCGCCAGCACCCAGGGGCGGGGGGAGCTGTTTTTT
TRBV27,-,TRBJ2-5,-,CASSLSAYETQYF,TGTGCCAGCAGTTTATCGGCATACGAGACCCAGTACTTC
TRBV5-6,-,TRBJ2-7,-,CASSITGTALLRDEQYF,TGTGCCAGCAGCATTACCGGGACGGCGCTCTTGAGGGACGAGCAGTACTTC
TRBV5-6,TRBD2,TRBJ2-7,-,CASSGRLAIFYEQYF,TGTGCCAGCAGCGGTCGACTAGCGATCTTCTACGAGCAGTACTTC
TRBV2,-,TRBJ1-5,-,CASTEGGQPQHF,TGTGCCAGCACGGAGGGTGGACAGCCCCAGCATTTT
TRBV28,TRBD1,TRBJ2-7,-,CASSLPIGTGSYEQYF,TGTGCCAGCAGTCTACCAATAGGGACAGGCTCCTACGAGCAGTACTTC
TRBV28,-,TRBJ1-1,-,CASSLFEEMNTEAFF,TGTGCCAGCAGTTTATTTGAGGAGATGAACACTGAAGCTTTCTTT